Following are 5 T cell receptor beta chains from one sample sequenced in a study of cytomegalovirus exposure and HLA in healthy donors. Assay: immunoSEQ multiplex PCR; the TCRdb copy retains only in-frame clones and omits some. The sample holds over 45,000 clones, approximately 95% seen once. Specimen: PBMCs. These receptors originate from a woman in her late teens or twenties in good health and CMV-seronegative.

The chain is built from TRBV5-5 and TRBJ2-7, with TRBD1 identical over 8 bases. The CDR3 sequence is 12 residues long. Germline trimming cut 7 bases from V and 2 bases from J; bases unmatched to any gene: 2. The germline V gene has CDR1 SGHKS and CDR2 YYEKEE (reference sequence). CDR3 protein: CASWGQAYEQYF. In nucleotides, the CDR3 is TGTGCCAGCTGGGGACAGGCCTACGAGCAGTACTTC.

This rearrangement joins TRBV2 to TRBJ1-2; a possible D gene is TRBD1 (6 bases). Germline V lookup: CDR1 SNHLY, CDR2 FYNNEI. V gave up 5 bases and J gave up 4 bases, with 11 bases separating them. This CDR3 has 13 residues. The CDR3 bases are TGTGCCAGCAGTTCCTTGGACAGCTATGGCTACACCTTC. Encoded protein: CASSSLDSYGYTF.

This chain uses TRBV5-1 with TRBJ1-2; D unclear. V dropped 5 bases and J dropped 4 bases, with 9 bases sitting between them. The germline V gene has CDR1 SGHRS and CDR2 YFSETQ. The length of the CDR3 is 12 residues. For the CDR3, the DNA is TGCGCCAGCAGTGGAGTAGGCTATGGCTACACCTTC. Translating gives CASSGVGYGYTF.

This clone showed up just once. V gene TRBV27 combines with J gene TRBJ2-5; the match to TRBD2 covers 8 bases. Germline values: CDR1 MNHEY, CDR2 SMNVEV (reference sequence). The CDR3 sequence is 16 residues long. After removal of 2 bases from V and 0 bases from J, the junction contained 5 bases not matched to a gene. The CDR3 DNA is TGTGCCAGCAGTTTAAATCCAGCGGGGGACCAAGAGACCCAGTACTTC. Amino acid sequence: CASSLNPAGDQETQYF.

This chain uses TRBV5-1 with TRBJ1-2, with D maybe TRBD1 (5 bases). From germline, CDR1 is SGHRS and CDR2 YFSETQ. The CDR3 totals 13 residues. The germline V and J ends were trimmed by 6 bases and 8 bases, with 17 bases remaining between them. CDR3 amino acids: CASTLSAGDGYTF. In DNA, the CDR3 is TGCGCCAGCACCTTATCGGCGGGGGACGGCTACACCTTC. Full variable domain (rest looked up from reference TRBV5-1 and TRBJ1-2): KAGVTQTPRYLIKTRGQQVTLSCSPISGHRSVSWYQQTPGQGLQFLFEYFSETQRNKGNFPGRFSGRQFSNSRSEMNVSTLELGDSALYLCASTLSAGDGYTFGSGTRLTVV.